Shown below are 4 T cell receptor beta chains from a single sample sequenced in a study of T-cell memory formation after mild COVID-19 (dated by TCRdb to about 2021). Library method: 5' RACE. The reads were generated on an Illumina NovaSeq 6000. Clones were called with MiXCR by TCRdb after fastp trimmed the public reads at Q25, and only in-frame beta chains were retained. Rows with a matching CDR3 protein are joined into one entry that keeps the most common DNA and genes. The sample table shows around 130,000 distinct CDR3 sequences, and about 6% are seen once. Together, the top ten hold around 2% of the sample. Sequencing input: PBMCs or a T cell subset sorted from them (not recorded which). These TCRs come from an adult woman who had mild COVID-19 (a few samples of this study predate the infection). The sample titles of this study are shuffled in the database, so cell type and time point are left out; the donor was told from shared clones.

Ten or more counts support this clonotype. The J gene is TRBJ2-3, the V gene TRBV7-2, with D maybe TRBD2 (7 bases). The V gene's germline CDR1 is SGHTA and CDR2 FQGNSA. V was shortened by 2 bases and J by 1 base, with 16 bases between the two germline ends. CDR3 size: 17 residues. The chain's CDR3 is CASSLRGGGAGTDTQYF. As DNA, the CDR3 is TGTGCCAGCAGCTTAAGGGGGGGCGGGGCTGGCACAGATACGCAGTATTTT.

This chain links TRBV20-1 with TRBJ2-7, with no clear D. The CDR3 totals 14 residues. Germline CDR1 is DFQATT and CDR2 is SNEGSKA (reference sequence). V was pared by 5 bases and J by 2 bases, with 16 bases between. This CDR3 reads CSALPLRGAYEQYF. The CDR3 DNA reads TGCAGTGCTCTCCCCCTTCGAGGAGCCTACGAGCAGTACTTC.

This clonotype was seen only a few times. J is TRBJ2-7 and V is TRBV12-3 or TRBV12-4, with D tentatively TRBD1 or TRBD2 (5 bases each). The CDR3 has 14 amino acids. Trimming removed 6 bases from V and 3 bases from J, with 15 bases in between. Written as DNA, the CDR3 is TGTGCCAGCAGCCCTGGGGGAACGAACTACGAGCAGTACTTC. Amino acids: CASSPGGTNYEQYF.

This clonotype was detected ten times or more. V and J are TRBV27 and TRBJ2-2; 9 bases align to TRBD1. CDR1 is MNHEY and CDR2 is SMNVEV in the germline V gene (reference sequence). The junction had 2 bases not matched to a gene; V was cut back by 6 bases and J by 6 bases. The CDR3 runs to 13 residues. The CDR3 loop is CASRRQGAGELFF. The CDR3 DNA sequence: TGTGCCAGCAGGAGACAGGGGGCCGGGGAGCTGTTTTTT.